This T cell receptor beta chain appears in the sequencing data of a study of cytomegalovirus exposure and HLA in healthy donors. Study in general: In a previous analysis, 95 million to 130 million unique TCR beta sequences were found from 150 million to 200 million T cells. Notes on the study in general: Exclusion as indistinguishable affected some V segments, including TRBV6-2 and TRBV6-3.

Turning to this clone: Its antigen is unidentified.

The study ran its PCR with 60 Vbeta and 13 Jbeta primers. Assay: immunoSEQ multiplex PCR; the TCRdb copy retains only in-frame clones and omits some. The sample has roughly 130,000 clones; 75% to 85% are singletons. The V and J ends lost 0 bases and 1 base respectively, with 12 bases between them. Germline assignment: CDR1 LNHNV and CDR2 YYDKDF (reference sequence). The CDR3 is 16 amino acids. This chain uses TRBV15 with TRBJ1-1; D might be TRBD1 (6 bases). The sequence derives from a man aged 40-55 years in good health and CMV-seronegative. The specimen sequenced was PBMCs. CDR3 DNA sequence: TGTGCCACCAGCAGAGATGGCGGGGGCCAGAACACTGAAGCTTTCTTT. Amino acid sequence: CATSRDGGGQNTEAFF.